This TCR beta chain was identified during a study of post-analysis software for immune sequencing data (dated by TCRdb to the mid-2010s). Looking at the study overall: Disease courses on record covered relapsing-remitting, secondary progressive and progressive-relapsing multiple sclerosis, though some patients had no subtype annotation. The multiple sclerosis patient repertoires were compared with approximately 11 previously published healthy control repertoires from donors aged about 6 to 26 years. A subset of samples was prepared in parallel using single-end sample barcoding, then pooled and co-amplified after Illumina adapter ligation. What the study reported, not specific to this receptor: Compared with controls, multiple sclerosis patients had significantly lower normalized Chao1 diversity, a finding suggesting substantial peripheral T-cell clonal expansion. The multiple sclerosis patient group was slightly younger than the control group. Patients showed significantly higher frequencies than controls for a handful of TRBV segments, among them TRBV5-6, TRBV5-1 and TRBV20-1. Strong co-clustering of samples prepared in the same batch was shown by direct clustering with F measure, prompting a batch-effect correction.

CDR1 and CDR2 (SEHNR, FQNEAQ) derive from the germline V gene (reference sequence). The CDR3 holds 12 amino acids from the cysteine to the phenylalanine. Only the CDR3 part of the read is kept: 36 bases, read in frame from the first base. Between the V and J ends, shortened by 1 base and 13 bases respectively, the junction contains 11 bases. TCR beta repertoires were profiled from peripheral blood of about a dozen young patients with multiple sclerosis to demonstrate the VDJtools post-analysis software. The multiple sclerosis patients were children and adolescents between roughly 6 and 16 years of age. This clonotype was observed a handful of times. Its antigen target is currently unknown. Base qualities were left out, and no much larger clone turns up one base away. Library preparation was by PCR. Sequencing was performed on an Illumina HiSeq 2500. To reduce PCR and sequencing biases, unique molecular identifiers were built into the TCR beta cDNA libraries. About 500,000 cDNA molecules were obtained per 1 to 10 million input T cells, so each molecule approximated one T cell. The same protocol used for the earlier healthy control dataset was applied to prepare and sequence the patient libraries. Samples belonging to the same batch were prepared together, multiplexed and sequenced on a shared HiSeq lane. The authors' analysis ran thus. MIGEC handled the raw barcoded reads, throwing out single-read molecular identifier groups before consensus assembly and CDR3 extraction. Clonotype tables were post-analysed with VDJtools, normalizing diversity by down-sampling all datasets to the smallest sample size. To correct batch-related cross-sample contamination, repertoire overlap clustering matched CDR3 amino acid sequences but not nucleotide sequences. TCRdb reprocessing: public reads trimmed at Q25 with fastp, clones called with MiXCR, in-frame beta chains kept. Duplicate CDR3 protein sequences are folded into a single record with the most common DNA and genes. The authors' filters were not applied to this entry. A total of 430,000 or so distinct CDR3 sequences appear in this sample, roughly 38% of them only once. The ten largest clones add up to 6.5% to 8% of the sample.

The sequenced sample consisted of blood. Here the chain combines TRBV7-9 and TRBJ1-5, with TRBD1 perhaps the D gene, on 6 matching bases. The receptor comes from a girl aged 2 to 10 with multiple sclerosis. The DNA sequence is given as TGTGCCAGCAGCTTAGTTGACGGGACACAGCATTTT. It is translated as CASSLVDGTQHF.